Below are 25 T cell receptor beta chains sequenced from a single sample in a study of blood T cell repertoires in COVID-19 (dated by TCRdb to the early 2020s). The library was produced with the immunoSEQ multiplex PCR assay. Not all clones reach the TCRdb copy of this immuneACCESS table, which keeps in-frame sequences only. Checked studies attribute under half of the gap to unresolved V genes and leave the rest unexplained. The sample yields 470,000 or so clones; around 89% were counted once. The leading ten clones occupy more than 4% of the sample. The specimen was peripheral blood. These receptors all come from a woman aged 25 to 39 with acute or convalescent COVID-19.

This sequence joins TRBV7-6 and TRBJ1-1; 7 nucleotides agree with TRBD1. The CDR3 runs 14 residues. The trim removed 4 bases at V and 1 base at J, leaving 3 bases unmatched. Germline V gives CDR1 SGHVS, CDR2 FNYEAQ. Here the CDR3 reads CASSSGQANTEAFF. The CDR3 coding sequence is TGTGCCAGCAGCTCTGGACAGGCGAACACTGAAGCTTTCTTT.

The chain has TRBV9 and TRBJ1-4, with TRBD1 matching over 11 bases. After removal of 1 base from V and 8 bases from J, the junction contained 4 bases not matched to a gene. CDR3 length equals 15 residues. CDR1 and CDR2 (germline): SGDLS, YYNGEE. The CDR3 sequence: CASSVTGTGGEKLFF. CDR3 DNA sequence: TGTGCCAGCAGCGTAACTGGGACAGGGGGGGAAAAACTGTTTTTT.

The J gene is TRBJ2-3, the V gene TRBV7-3, with 8 bases matching TRBD2. J was trimmed by 4 bases and V by 5 bases; bases with no gene match: 8. Looked up from germline, CDR1 is SGHTA and CDR2 is FQGTGA. The CDR3 extends over 15 amino acids. In DNA, the CDR3 is TGTGCCAGCAGCCCGAACGGGGGGGCTTCAGATACGCAGTATTTT. Translated: CASSPNGGASDTQYF.

The rearrangement joins TRBV24-1 to TRBJ2-4, with D maybe TRBD2 (6 bases). The V end was cut by 5 bases, the J end by 1 base, with 14 bases between. CDR1 and CDR2 from the germline V gene are KGHDR and SFDVKD. The CDR3 consists of 16 residues. The CDR3 DNA reads TGTGCCACCAGTGCAGGAGGGTCTGCGGCCAAAAACATTCAGTACTTC. This encodes CATSAGGSAAKNIQYF.

The chain links TRBV6-5 to TRBJ1-3; D gene uncertain. The germline gives CDR1 MNHEY, CDR2 SVGAGI. Trimming took 7 bases from V and 4 from J, leaving 14 bases between them. The CDR3 runs to 14 residues. CDR3: CASTSGWSGNTIYF. In nucleotides, the CDR3 is TGTGCCAGCACTTCGGGTTGGAGCGGAAACACCATATATTTT.

The gene calls are TRBV5-6 and TRBJ2-2; TRBD1 agrees at 8 bases. J gave up 7 bases and V 4 bases, and 9 bases lay outside the gene matches. In germline, CDR1 is SGHDT, CDR2 YYEEEE. The CDR3 length is 15 residues. CDR3 DNA: TGTGCCAGCAGCCCACCCGGGACAGGTAGCGGGGAGCTGTTTTTT. This codes for CASSPPGTGSGELFF. The full variable domain, completed using reference TRBV5-6 and TRBJ2-2, is DAGVTQSPTHLIKTRGQQVTLRCSPKSGHDTVSWYQQALGQGPQFIFQYYEEEERQRGNFPDRFSGHQFPNYSSELNVNALLLGDSALYLCASSPPGTGSGELFFGEGSRLTVL.

J is TRBJ2-5 and V is TRBV5-1; D is possibly TRBD1 (5 bases). The CDR3 covers 15 residues. Looked up from germline, CDR1 is SGHRS and CDR2 is YFSETQ. V shed 0 bases and J shed 5 bases, with 14 bases lying between them. The CDR3 region is CASSLEGRVLETQYF. The CDR3 DNA follows: TGCGCCAGCAGCTTGGAGGGCAGGGTCCTGGAGACCCAGTACTTC. Filled out from reference TRBV5-1 and TRBJ2-5, the complete variable domain reads KAGVTQTPRYLIKTRGQQVTLSCSPISGHRSVSWYQQTPGQGLQFLFEYFSETQRNKGNFPGRFSGRQFSNSRSEMNVSTLELGDSALYLCASSLEGRVLETQYFGPGTRLLVL.

The chain combines TRBV7-9 with TRBJ1-2, with TRBD1 as a possible D gene (6 bases). CDR1 is SEHNR and CDR2 is FQNEAQ in the germline V gene (reference sequence). V dropped 0 bases and J dropped 0 bases, with 14 bases sitting between them. The CDR3 covers 17 residues. CDR3 DNA: TGTGCCAGCAGCTTAGCGGAGGACAGTTTAGCTAACTATGGCTACACCTTC. Amino acids: CASSLAEDSLANYGYTF.

As to this clone: Relative to the germline gene, one junction end is altered; a read error may explain this. The CDR3 reads CASSQDTIAGGLERFF. The CDR3 region has the DNA TGTGCCAGCAGCCAAGATACGATAGCGGGGGGGCTTGAGCGGTTCTTC. The rearrangement uses TRBV3-1 (or the pseudogene TRBV3-2) and TRBJ2-1, with TRBD2 matching over 11 bases. CDR3 size: 16 residues. CDR1 LGHDT and CDR2 YNNKEL come from the germline V gene (reference sequence).

The chain recombines TRBV7-8 with TRBJ2-2; D gene ambiguous. V lost 5 bases and J 4 bases, leaving 11 bases between the germline ends. The V gene's germline CDR1 is SGHVS and CDR2 FQNEAQ. CDR3 length equals 14 residues. CDR3 sequence: CASSGRIVTGELFF. In DNA form, the CDR3 reads TGTGCCAGCAGCGGCAGGATCGTCACCGGGGAGCTGTTTTTT.

The chain employs TRBV15 and TRBJ2-7, with D possibly matching TRBD1 (6 bases). Deletions cut 2 bases from V and 5 bases from J, with 16 bases between. The CDR3 covers 15 residues. Germline CDR1 reads LNHNV; CDR2 reads YYDKDF (reference sequence). This chain's CDR3 is CATSRPRTGNDEQYF. CDR3 sequence (DNA): TGTGCCACCAGCAGACCTCGAACAGGGAACGACGAGCAGTACTTC.

This chain joins TRBV19 and TRBJ2-2; D call uncertain. Germline V lookup: CDR1 LNHDA, CDR2 SQIVND (reference sequence). The CDR3 spans 13 residues. Trimming shortened V by 6 bases and J by 0 bases, and 5 bases separated the two germline ends. DNA of the CDR3: TGTGCCAGTAGCCTAGCGAACACCGGGGAGCTGTTTTTT. Translating it yields CASSLANTGELFF.

The gene calls are TRBV19 and TRBJ1-5, with D perhaps TRBD1 (6 bases). The length of the CDR3 is 17 residues. The V gene lost 9 bases and the J gene lost 2 bases, with 23 bases spanning the gap. Germline V gives CDR1 LNHDA, CDR2 SQIVND (reference sequence). The CDR3 nucleotides are TGTGCCAGCACTGGGAACAGGGTGAGGTCCGGCAATCAGCCCCAGCATTTT. Translated: CASTGNRVRSGNQPQHF.

The rearrangement links TRBV4-1 to TRBJ2-7; weak D call: TRBD1 (6 bases). Germline V CDR1 and CDR2: MGHRA, YSYEKL. The CDR3 sequence is 15 residues long. The V end was cut by 2 bases, the J end by 2 bases, with 13 bases between. CDR3 protein: CASSQLWTATYEQYF. The CDR3 nucleotides are TGCGCCAGCAGCCAACTCTGGACAGCTACCTACGAGCAGTACTTC.

Written as DNA, the CDR3 is TGTGCCAGCCTGCGGTCCAGCCCCTACGAGCAGTACTTC. Encoded protein: CASLRSSPYEQYF. The gene calls are TRBV28 and TRBJ2-7; the D is unclear. From germline, CDR1 is MDHEN and CDR2 SYDVKM. This CDR3 comprises 13 residues. Trimming stripped 8 bases from V and 2 bases from J, with 13 bases between.

The chain has TRBV30 and TRBJ2-7; D gene ambiguous. The CDR3 sequence is 12 residues long. Germline V gene lookup returns CDR1 GTSNPN and CDR2 SVGIG (reference sequence). Trimming pared 5 bases from V and 7 bases from J, leaving 15 bases between. CDR3 in amino acids: CAWAYQVGEQYF. In DNA, the CDR3 is TGTGCCTGGGCGTACCAGGTGGGTGAGCAGTACTTC. The full variable domain, in which reference TRBV30 and TRBJ2-7 provide the parts outside the CDR3, is SQTIHQWPATLVQPVGSPLSLECTVEGTSNPNLYWYRQAAGRGLQLLFYSVGIGQISSEVPQNLSASRPQDRQFILSSKKLLLSDSGFYLCAWAYQVGEQYFGPGTRLTVT.

This chain uses TRBV6-5 with TRBJ2-5; maybe TRBD1 (5 bases). Trimming shortened V by 6 bases and J by 4 bases, and 9 bases separated the two germline ends. The CDR3 extends over 12 amino acids. The V gene's germline CDR1 is MNHEY and CDR2 SVGAGI. CDR3 nucleotides: TGTGCCAGCAGAAGACAGAGAGAGACCCAGTACTTC. Its translation: CASRRQRETQYF.

The rearrangement uses TRBV2 and TRBJ2-2; the match to TRBD2 covers 9 bases. With 9 bases clipped from V and 3 bases from J, the junction kept 5 bases outside the gene matches. The V gene's germline CDR1 is SNHLY and CDR2 FYNNEI. This CDR3 is built from 14 residues. This chain's CDR3 is CASKAGGYTGELFF. CDR3 DNA sequence: TGTGCCAGTAAAGCGGGGGGTTACACCGGGGAGCTGTTTTTT. The entire variable domain, with the rest obtained from reference TRBV2 and TRBJ2-2, is as follows: EPEVTQTPSHQVTQMGQEVILRCVPISNHLYFYWYRQILGQKVEFLVSFYNNEISEKSEIFDDQFSVERPDGSNFTLKIRSTKLEDSAMYFCASKAGGYTGELFFGEGSRLTVL.

A few counts support this clone. CDR3 sequence: CASHTTNTGELFF. Written as DNA, the CDR3 is TGTGCCAGCCATACAACGAACACCGGGGAGCTGTTTTTT. The V and J genes are TRBV28 and TRBJ2-2; unclear D gene. The length of the CDR3 is 13 residues. V shed 8 bases and J shed 0 bases, with 7 bases lying between them. Germline loops: CDR1 MDHEN, CDR2 SYDVKM.

The V gene is TRBV5-1, the J gene TRBJ2-1, with TRBD1 identical over 10 bases. The CDR3 sequence is 16 residues long. Germline V gene lookup returns CDR1 SGHRS and CDR2 YFSETQ. With 0 bases clipped from V and 9 bases from J, the junction kept 9 bases outside the gene matches. This chain's CDR3 is CASSLAGQGPKGEQFF. The CDR3 nucleotides read TGCGCCAGCAGCTTGGCGGGACAGGGGCCAAAGGGTGAGCAGTTCTTC. Full variable domain (missing parts from reference TRBV5-1 and TRBJ2-1): KAGVTQTPRYLIKTRGQQVTLSCSPISGHRSVSWYQQTPGQGLQFLFEYFSETQRNKGNFPGRFSGRQFSNSRSEMNVSTLELGDSALYLCASSLAGQGPKGEQFFGPGTRLTVL.

J is TRBJ2-5 and V is TRBV30, with a possible D match to TRBD1 (6 bases). This CDR3 contains 17 residues. Germline assignment: CDR1 GTSNPN and CDR2 SVGIG (reference sequence). Trimming cost V 0 bases and J 1 base, with 18 bases left between them. The DNA for the CDR3 is TGTGCCTGGAGTGTTCTTATTCAGGGACACGGCCAAGAGACCCAGTACTTC. This translates into CAWSVLIQGHGQETQYF.

The chain is built from TRBV7-8 and TRBJ1-1; 8 bases match TRBD1. The ends lost 4 bases at V and 1 base at J; junction bases unmatched: 5. The CDR3 is 15 residues long. The germline gives CDR1 SGHVS, CDR2 FQNEAQ. The CDR3 bases are TGTGCCAGCAGCTACGTAGGGACAGGGAACACTGAAGCTTTCTTT. It codes for CASSYVGTGNTEAFF.

The CDR3 region is CASSREGSGTQYF. CDR3 coding DNA: TGCGCCAGCAGCAGGGAGGGTAGTGGGACCCAGTACTTC. The chain uses TRBV5-1 and TRBJ2-5; the match to TRBD2 covers 7 bases. CDR1 and CDR2 from the germline V gene are SGHRS and YFSETQ. Trimming at V came to 4 bases and at J to 7 bases, leaving 7 bases not matched to a gene. The CDR3 totals 13 residues.

This chain connects TRBV6-5 to TRBJ2-1, with TRBD1 identical over 8 bases. V gave up 5 bases and J gave up 6 bases; unmatched junction bases: 9. Germline V CDR1 and CDR2: MNHEY, SVGAGI. CDR3 length equals 15 residues. This CDR3 reads CASSRGQGRTNEQFF. The CDR3 DNA sequence: TGTGCCAGCAGTAGAGGACAGGGAAGGACCAATGAGCAGTTCTTC.

The chain links TRBV9 to TRBJ2-7; 8 bases are a match to TRBD2. This CDR3 comprises 16 residues. CDR1 and CDR2 from the germline V gene are SGDLS and YYNGEE. V shed 4 bases, J shed 3 bases, and the junction held 12 bases outside the gene matches. CDR3 region: CASSPGLAGVRYEQYF. The CDR3 nucleotides read TGTGCCAGCAGCCCTGGACTAGCAGGAGTTCGCTACGAGCAGTACTTC.